These 3 T cell receptor beta chains came from one sample sequenced in a study of T cell responses to AZD1222 COVID-19 vaccine. Libraries were prepared by immunoSEQ multiplex PCR; TCRdb keeps only in-frame clonotypes and omits some of them. The table has fewer than 110,000 clones, 75% to 90% seen once; the top ten hold approximately 4%. Here the sequenced sample was peripheral blood, taken on day 0 of AZD1222 vaccination. Every receptor here comes from an adult in good health.

The CDR3 DNA sequence: TGTGCCAGCTCCCTCATCGAAGTAGTGAACACTGAAGCTTTCTTT. This translates into CASSLIEVVNTEAFF. This sequence joins TRBV18 and TRBJ1-1; no definite D call. This CDR3 has 15 amino acids. CDR1 is KGHSH and CDR2 is LQKENI in the germline V gene. Deletions cut 6 bases from V and 0 bases from J, with 14 bases between.

Turning to this clone: One end of the junction is discordant with germline, which a read error may explain. The chain employs TRBV28 and TRBJ2-7, with 7 bases matching TRBD2. Germline CDR1 and CDR2: MDHEN and SYDVKM. This CDR3 comprises 15 residues. In DNA, the CDR3 is TGTGCCAGCAGCCTACCCCAGACTAGCTCCGACGAGCAGTACTTC. Protein sequence: CASSLPQTSSDEQYF.

The chain combines TRBV15 with TRBJ2-1; 11 bases map to TRBD2. CDR1 is LNHNV, CDR2 YYDKDF, per germline (reference sequence). V shed 1 base, J shed 8 bases, and the junction held 13 bases outside the gene matches. The CDR3 sequence is 18 residues long. Here the CDR3 reads CATSRALGLTSGVYEQFF. CDR3 sequence (DNA): TGTGCCACCAGCAGAGCCCTCGGTTTGACTAGCGGGGTATATGAGCAGTTCTTC. Together with reference TRBV15 and TRBJ2-1, the CDR3 gives the full variable domain: DAMVIQNPRYQVTQFGKPVTLSCSQTLNHNVMYWYQQKSSQAPKLLFHYYDKDFNNEADTPDNFQSRRPNTSFCFLDIRSPGLGDTAMYLCATSRALGLTSGVYEQFFGPGTRLTVL.